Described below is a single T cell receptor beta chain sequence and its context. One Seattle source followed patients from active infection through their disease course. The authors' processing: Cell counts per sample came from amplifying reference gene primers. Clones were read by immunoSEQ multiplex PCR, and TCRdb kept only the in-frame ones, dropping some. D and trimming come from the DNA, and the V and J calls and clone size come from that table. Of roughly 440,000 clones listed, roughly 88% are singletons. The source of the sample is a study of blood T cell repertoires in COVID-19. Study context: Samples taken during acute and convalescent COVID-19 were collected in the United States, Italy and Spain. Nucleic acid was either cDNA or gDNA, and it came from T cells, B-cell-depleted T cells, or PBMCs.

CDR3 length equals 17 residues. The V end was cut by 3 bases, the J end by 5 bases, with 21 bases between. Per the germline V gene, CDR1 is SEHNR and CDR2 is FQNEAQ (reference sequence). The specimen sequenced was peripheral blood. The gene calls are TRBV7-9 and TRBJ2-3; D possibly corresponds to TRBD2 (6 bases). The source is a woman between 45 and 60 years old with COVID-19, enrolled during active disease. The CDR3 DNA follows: TGTGCCAGCAGCTTCCACCTCGGGCGGGGCCGAGGAGATACGCAGTATTTT. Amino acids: CASSFHLGRGRGDTQYF.